Listed below are T cell receptor beta chains from one sample, sequenced in a study of vaccination and CD4 T cells after COVID-19. MiXCR, applied by TCRdb to the PCR reads, yields one record per CDR3 protein. Of 11,000 to 15,000 distinct CDR3 sequences in the sample, approximately 60% were seen once. No antigen is known for these receptors. Source material: CD4+ T cells from blood, cultured in vitro. The receptors were sampled from a human donor who had recovered from COVID-19. Each CDR3 is given with its conserved first and last residue. D genes are given only for firm matches. Some rows mark clone size as missing; the rest say once, few, many or name a class of expanded clone.

V	J	size	D	length	DNA	CDR3
TRBV4-2	TRBJ1-1	.	.	17	TGTGCCAGCAGCCAAGATAAAGGCAACAAGATGAACACTGAAGCTTTCTTT	CASSQDKGNKMNTEAFF
TRBV10-3	TRBJ1-5	.	.	15	TGTGCCATCAGTGAAGGGGCGGATAGCAATCAGCCCCAGCATTTT	CAISEGADSNQPQHF
TRBV6-1	TRBJ1-1	.	TRBD1	16	TGTGCCAGCAGTCCCCGGACAGGGGGAATGAACACTGAAGCTTTCTTT	CASSPRTGGMNTEAFF
TRBV28	TRBJ2-7	few	.	14	TGTGCCAGCAGTTTACCGGGGAGCTCCTACGAGCAGTACTTC	CASSLPGSSYEQYF
TRBV19	TRBJ1-1	.	TRBD1	13	TGTGCCAGTGAGGGACAGGGGAACACTGAAGCTTTCTTT	CASEGQGNTEAFF
TRBV7-9	TRBJ1-4	.	.	15	TGTGCCAGCAGCCCATATGGGGACGCTAATGAAAAACTGTTTTTT	CASSPYGDANEKLFF
TRBV20-1	TRBJ2-4	.	TRBD1	15	TGCAGTGCTACGGACAGGGGGAGAGCCAAAAACATTCAGTACTTC	CSATDRGRAKNIQYF
TRBV6-1	TRBJ1-5	.	TRBD1	18	TGTGCCAGCAGTGTAGGATGGCAGACAGGGGTTGGAAATCAGCCCCAGCATTTT	CASSVGWQTGVGNQPQHF
TRBV20-1	TRBJ2-5	.	TRBD1	13	TGCAGTGCGGGGACAGGGGGCTTAGAGACCCAGTACTTC	CSAGTGGLETQYF
TRBV5-1	TRBJ1-5	once	.	15	TGCGCCAGCAGCTTGGAAGGTATCCCCTATCAGCCCCAGCATTTT	CASSLEGIPYQPQHF
TRBV7-8	TRBJ2-5	.	.	12	TGTGCCAGCAGCCGGACCCAAGAGACCCAGTACTTC	CASSRTQETQYF
TRBV6-2/TRBV6-3	TRBJ2-2	.	TRBD2	13	TGTGCCAGCAGGACTAGCGCTACCGGGGAGCTGTTTTTT	CASRTSATGELFF
TRBV27	TRBJ2-3	.	.	15	TGTGCCAGCAGTCCTAGGGACGGGAGCACAGATACGCAGTATTTT	CASSPRDGSTDTQYF
TRBV15	TRBJ2-1	.	TRBD2	16	TGTGCCACCAGCGGTTCCGCGGGGGGCTCCTACAATGAGCAGTTCTTC	CATSGSAGGSYNEQFF
TRBV10-1	TRBJ2-2	few	.	16	TGCGCCAGCAGTGAGTCAAGCCTTTTAAGGGGCGGGGAGCTGTTTTTT	CASSESSLLRGGELFF
TRBV4-1	TRBJ2-2	.	TRBD1	17	TGCGCCAGCAGCCAAGAATGGACAGGGGGCGCTTCCGGGGAGCTGTTTTTT	CASSQEWTGGASGELFF
TRBV2	TRBJ2-7	.	TRBD1	14	TGTGCCAGCAAGACCGGGACAGGAGACTACGAGCAGTACTTC	CASKTGTGDYEQYF
TRBV7-2	TRBJ2-5	.	.	12	TGTGCCAGCAGCCGTAAGTTGGAGACCCAGTACTTC	CASSRKLETQYF
TRBV6-1	TRBJ1-5	few	.	13	TGTGCCAGCAGCCGCGCGGGTCATCAGCCCCAGCATTTT	CASSRAGHQPQHF
TRBV24-1	TRBJ2-7	.	.	15	TGTGCCACCAGTGATTCGAGACAGTCCAGCTACGAGCAGTACTTC	CATSDSRQSSYEQYF
TRBV6-2/TRBV6-3	TRBJ2-3	.	TRBD1	15	TGTGCCAGCAGTACGCTAGGGGGCGGCACAGATACGCAGTATTTT	CASSTLGGGTDTQYF
TRBV28	TRBJ1-6	.	.	13	TGTGCCAGCAGGCAGGGCGAGAATTCACCCCTCCACTTT	CASRQGENSPLHF
TRBV7-9	TRBJ1-6	few	.	16	TGTGCCAGCAGCACCGACCAAACAGGCCATAATTCACCCCTCCACTTT	CASSTDQTGHNSPLHF
TRBV28	TRBJ1-2	.	TRBD1	14	TGTGCCAGCAGTTCCCCAGGGGGCGCCTATGGCTACACCTTC	CASSSPGGAYGYTF
TRBV7-2	TRBJ2-1	.	TRBD1	16	TGTGCCAGCAGCTTAGTACAAACAGGGGGGTACAATGAGCAGTTCTTC	CASSLVQTGGYNEQFF
TRBV11-1	TRBJ2-2	few	.	17	TGTGCCAGCAGCCCCATGGCGGGGCATCGGAACACCGGGGAGCTGTTTTTT	CASSPMAGHRNTGELFF
TRBV20-1	TRBJ2-3	.	TRBD2	13	TGCAGTGCCAAGCGGACTAGCGCAGATACGCAGTATTTT	CSAKRTSADTQYF
TRBV20-1	TRBJ2-3	.	.	15	TGCAGTGCTAGAGAGGGGGGGGGCGAGGGTCAGCCCCAGTATTTT	CSAREGGGEGQPQYF
TRBV20-1	TRBJ1-1	.	.	12	TGCAGTGCGACTTCTACAGGGTCTGAAGCTTTCTTT	CSATSTGSEAFF
TRBV6-2/TRBV6-3	TRBJ2-5	few	TRBD2	14	TGTGCCAGCAGCCCACGACTAGCAGATGGGACCCAGTACTTC	CASSPRLADGTQYF
TRBV5-1	TRBJ2-3	.	.	16	TGCGCCAGCAGCTTGGGCGGGCAGGGCAGCACAGATACGCAGTATTTT	CASSLGGQGSTDTQYF
TRBV20-1	TRBJ2-7	.	.	13	TGCAGTGCTAGTCCGCTTACTTCTTACGAGCAGTACTTC	CSASPLTSYEQYF
TRBV19	TRBJ1-6	.	.	13	TGTGCCAGTAGTGTTACAGCGAATTCACCCCTCCACTTT	CASSVTANSPLHF
TRBV2	TRBJ2-5	few	.	14	TGTGCCAGCAGTGTGGATCAAAGCCAAGAGACCCAGTACTTC	CASSVDQSQETQYF
TRBV28	TRBJ1-5	few	.	16	TGTGCCAGCACCCCTGGAGGACAGATTAGCAATCAGCCCCAGCATTTT	CASTPGGQISNQPQHF
TRBV19	TRBJ2-7	few	TRBD1	14	TGTGCCAGTAGTATTGGGACAGGGGCCTACGAGCAGTACTTC	CASSIGTGAYEQYF
TRBV27	TRBJ2-2	.	TRBD2	15	TGTGCCAGCAGTACCCGACTAGCGGGGGCCGGGGAGCTGTTTTTT	CASSTRLAGAGELFF
TRBV27	TRBJ2-5	.	.	15	TGTGCCAGCAGTCCCGAACCTGGGGCTAAAGAGACCCAGTACTTC	CASSPEPGAKETQYF